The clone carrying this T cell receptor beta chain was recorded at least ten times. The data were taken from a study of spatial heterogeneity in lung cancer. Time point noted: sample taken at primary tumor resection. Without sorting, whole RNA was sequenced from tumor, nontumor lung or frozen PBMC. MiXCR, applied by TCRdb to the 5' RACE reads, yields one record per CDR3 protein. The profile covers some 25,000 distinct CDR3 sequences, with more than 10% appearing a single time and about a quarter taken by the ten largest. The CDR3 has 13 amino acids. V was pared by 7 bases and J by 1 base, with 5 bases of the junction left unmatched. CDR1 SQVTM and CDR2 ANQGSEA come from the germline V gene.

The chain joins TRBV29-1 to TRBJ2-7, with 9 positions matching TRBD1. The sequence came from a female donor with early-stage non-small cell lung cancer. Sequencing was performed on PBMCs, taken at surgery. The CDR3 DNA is TGCAGCGGCGGGACAGGGAGATCCTACGAGCAGTACTTC. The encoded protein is CSGGTGRSYEQYF.